The 11 T cell receptor beta chains presented below share a single source sample, sequenced in a study of regulatory T cells in long-lasting Graves disease. With iRepertoire HTBI primers and Arm-PCR of CDR3 regions, TCR beta libraries were built. MiXCR, applied by TCRdb to the multiplex PCR reads, yields one record per CDR3 protein. Among 350,000 to 400,000 distinct CDR3 sequences, around 15% were seen once, and the ten largest hold 20%. Time point denoted: newly diagnosed GD, antithyroid drugs for less than 3 months. The TCR library was made from RNA that had been extracted from PBMCs in TRIzol. This sample also appeared in a second study, on T cells in Graves' hyperthyroidism and ophthalmopathy.

The sample here was peripheral blood mononuclear cells (PBMCs), taken at new diagnosis, from a patient treated with antithyroid drugs. The receptors were gathered from a woman aged 18-29 years with Graves disease.

This clonotype was seen at least ten times. J is TRBJ1-1 and V is TRBV4-1; 7 nucleotides align to TRBD1. J gave up 4 bases and V 5 bases, and 16 bases lay outside the gene matches. This CDR3 is built from 17 residues. Germline CDR1 and CDR2: MGHRA and YSYEKL. In nucleotides, the CDR3 is TGCGCCAGCAGCAAGGGGGCAGGAGGCAGCTGGGGCACTGAAGCTTTCTTT. Amino acid sequence: CASSKGAGGSWGTEAFF.

This clonotype was counted ten times or more. V and J are TRBV6-1 and TRBJ2-3; D is unresolved. Germline CDR1 and CDR2: MNHNS and SASEGT. The CDR3 has 12 residues. Trimming stripped 1 base from V and 6 bases from J, with 5 bases between. CDR3 nucleotide sequence: TGTGCCAGCAGTGAAGTTTTGGATACGCAGTATTTT. Translating gives CASSEVLDTQYF.

This clonotype was observed a few times. The V gene is TRBV4-1, the J gene TRBJ2-5; D possibly matches TRBD1 or TRBD2 (5 bases each). The CDR3 has 14 amino acids. Per the germline V gene, CDR1 is MGHRA and CDR2 is YSYEKL. Trimming took 3 bases from V and 5 from J, leaving 13 bases between them. CDR3 region: CASSQVGDAETQYF. In DNA form, the CDR3 reads TGCGCCAGCAGCCAGGTGGGGGATGCGGAGACCCAGTACTTC.

This clonotype showed up just a few times. The V call is TRBV11-2, the J call TRBJ1-6; D is unresolved. The CDR3 is made up of 15 amino acids. The germline CDR1 and CDR2 sequences are SGHAT and FQNNGV. Trimming removed 0 bases at V and 5 bases at J, with 8 bases between. CDR3 loop: CASSLDPGDNSPLHF. The CDR3 DNA follows: TGTGCCAGCAGCTTAGATCCCGGAGATAATTCACCCCTCCACTTT.

The CDR3 DNA is TGTGCCAGCAGCGTCGGGACAGGGGCCGAAAAACTGTTTTTT. Protein product: CASSVGTGAEKLFF. The rearrangement uses TRBV5-5 and TRBJ1-4, with TRBD1 matching 10 bases. Germline V lookup: CDR1 SGHKS, CDR2 YYEKEE (reference sequence). Trimming at V came to 4 bases and at J to 8 bases, leaving 5 bases not matched to a gene. This CDR3 has 14 amino acids.

V usage is TRBV20-1 and J usage is TRBJ1-2; D may be TRBD1 (6 bases). The CDR3 covers 15 residues. Trimming shortened V by 3 bases and J by 3 bases, and 17 bases separated the two germline ends. Germline lookup yields CDR1 DFQATT and CDR2 SNEGSKA (reference sequence). CDR3 nucleotide sequence: TGCAGTGCTAGTCTTAGGGTCGAGGGGGACTATGGCTACACCTTC. Translated, it gives CSASLRVEGDYGYTF.

The sample holds many counts of this clonotype. The V call is TRBV18, the J call TRBJ2-7, with TRBD2 matching 9 bases. This CDR3 is built from 15 residues. V dropped 0 bases and J dropped 0; count of bases not matched to a gene: 0. Germline V gives CDR1 KGHSH, CDR2 LQKENI. CDR3: CASSPPSGGSYEQYF. The CDR3 DNA reads as TGTGCCAGCTCACCACCTAGCGGGGGCTCCTACGAGCAGTACTTC.

The chain combines TRBV9 with TRBJ2-5, with 10 bases aligning to TRBD1. J was trimmed by 5 bases and V by 0 bases; bases with no gene match: 7. The CDR3 covers 16 residues. Germline V gives CDR1 SGDLS, CDR2 YYNGEE. CDR3: CASSVAPSTGGETQYF. The CDR3 DNA follows: TGTGCCAGCAGCGTAGCACCTTCGACAGGGGGCGAGACCCAGTACTTC.

This clonotype was observed at least ten times. The chain recombines TRBV2 with TRBJ2-2, with D unresolved. The length of the CDR3 is 12 residues. Trimming stripped 6 bases from V and 7 bases from J, with 9 bases between. Germline V gene data show CDR1 as SNHLY and CDR2 as FYNNEI. The CDR3 bases are TGTGCCAGCAGGCCAGGCAACGGGGAGCTGTTTTTT. Protein product: CASRPGNGELFF.

The chain couples TRBV19 to TRBJ1-1; D not resolved. The CDR3 spans 14 residues. Trimming stripped 2 bases from V and 4 bases from J, with 11 bases between. The germline V gene has CDR1 LNHDA and CDR2 SQIVND (reference sequence). CDR3 residues: CASSIQVTGTEAFF. DNA for the CDR3: TGTGCCAGTAGTATACAGGTGACGGGCACTGAAGCTTTCTTT.

This clonotype was picked up many times. V gene TRBV6-5 combines with J gene TRBJ2-1; D is uncertain. Trimming took off 2 bases at V and 3 bases at J, with 8 bases between the two ends. CDR1 and CDR2 from the germline V gene are MNHEY and SVGAGI. This CDR3 has 14 residues. The CDR3 protein is CASSYPGVYNEQFF. For the CDR3, the DNA is TGTGCCAGCAGTTACCCGGGCGTCTACAATGAGCAGTTCTTC.